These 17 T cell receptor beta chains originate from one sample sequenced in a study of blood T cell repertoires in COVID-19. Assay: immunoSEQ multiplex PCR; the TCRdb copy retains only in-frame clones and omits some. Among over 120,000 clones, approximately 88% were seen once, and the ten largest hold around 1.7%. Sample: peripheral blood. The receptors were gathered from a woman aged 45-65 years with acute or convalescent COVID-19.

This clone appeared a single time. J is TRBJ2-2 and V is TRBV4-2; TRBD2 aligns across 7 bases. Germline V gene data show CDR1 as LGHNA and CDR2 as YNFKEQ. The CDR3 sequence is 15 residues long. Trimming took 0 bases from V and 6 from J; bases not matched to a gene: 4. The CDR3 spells CASSQDGLVAGELFF. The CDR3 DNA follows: TGTGCCAGCAGCCAAGATGGACTAGTAGCCGGGGAGCTGTTTTTT.

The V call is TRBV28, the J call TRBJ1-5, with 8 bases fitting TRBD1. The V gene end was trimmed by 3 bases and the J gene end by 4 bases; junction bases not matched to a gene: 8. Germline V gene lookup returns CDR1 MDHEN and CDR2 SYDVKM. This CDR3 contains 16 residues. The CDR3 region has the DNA TGTGCCAGCAGTTTGGACAGGGCCAGACCTAATCAGCCCCAGCATTTT. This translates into CASSLDRARPNQPQHF.

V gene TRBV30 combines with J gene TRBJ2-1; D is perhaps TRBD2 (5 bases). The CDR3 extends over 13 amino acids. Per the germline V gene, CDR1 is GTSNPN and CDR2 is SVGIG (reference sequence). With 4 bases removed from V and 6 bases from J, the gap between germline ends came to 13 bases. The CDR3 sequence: CAWTSISSNEQFF. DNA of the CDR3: TGTGCCTGGACTAGCATTTCCAGCAATGAGCAGTTCTTC.

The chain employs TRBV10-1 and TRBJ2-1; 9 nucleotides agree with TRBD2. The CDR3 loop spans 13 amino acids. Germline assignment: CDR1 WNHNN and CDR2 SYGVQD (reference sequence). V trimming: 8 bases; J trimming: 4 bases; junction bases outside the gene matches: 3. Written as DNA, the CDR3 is TGCGCCAGCCGGACTAGCGCGTACAATGAGCAGTTCTTC. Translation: CASRTSAYNEQFF.

CDR3 protein: CAISAAGGWGGSPLHF. The CDR3 DNA reads as TGTGCCATCAGTGCTGCAGGGGGCTGGGGCGGTTCACCCCTCCACTTT. V usage is TRBV10-3 and J usage is TRBJ1-6; 8 bases align to TRBD1. This CDR3 contains 16 residues. With V trimmed by 4 bases and J by 9 bases, 11 bases remained unmatched. CDR1 and CDR2 (germline): ENHRY, SYGVKD.

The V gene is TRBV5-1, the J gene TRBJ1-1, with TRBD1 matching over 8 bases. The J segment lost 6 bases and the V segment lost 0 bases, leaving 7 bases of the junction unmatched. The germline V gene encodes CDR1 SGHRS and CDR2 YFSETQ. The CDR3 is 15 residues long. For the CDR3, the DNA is TGCGCCAGCAGCTTGGAGAGGACAGGGATAGCTGAAGCTTTCTTT. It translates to CASSLERTGIAEAFF.

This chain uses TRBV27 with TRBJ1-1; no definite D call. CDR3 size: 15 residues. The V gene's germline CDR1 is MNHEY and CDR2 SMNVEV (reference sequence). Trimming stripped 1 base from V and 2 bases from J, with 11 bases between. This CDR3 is CASSLFQWPNTEAFF. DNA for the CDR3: TGTGCCAGCAGTTTATTTCAGTGGCCCAACACTGAAGCTTTCTTT.

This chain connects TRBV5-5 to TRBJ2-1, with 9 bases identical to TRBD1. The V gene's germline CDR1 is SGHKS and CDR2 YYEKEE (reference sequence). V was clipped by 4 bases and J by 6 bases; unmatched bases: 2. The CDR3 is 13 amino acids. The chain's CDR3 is CASSRTGANEQFF. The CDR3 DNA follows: TGTGCCAGCAGCCGGACAGGGGCCAATGAGCAGTTCTTC.

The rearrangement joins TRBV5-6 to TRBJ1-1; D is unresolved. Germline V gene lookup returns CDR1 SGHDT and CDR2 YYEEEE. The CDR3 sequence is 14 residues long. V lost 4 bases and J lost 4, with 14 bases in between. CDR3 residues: CASSRLDAGTEAFF. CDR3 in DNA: TGTGCCAGCAGCCGGCTAGACGCGGGCACTGAAGCTTTCTTT.

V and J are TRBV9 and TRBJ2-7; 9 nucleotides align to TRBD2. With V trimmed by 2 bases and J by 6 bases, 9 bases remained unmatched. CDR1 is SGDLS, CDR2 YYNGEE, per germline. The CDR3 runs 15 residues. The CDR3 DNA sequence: TGTGCCAGCAGCGTGCGGGGGGGCTTATTTAGCGAGCAGTACTTC. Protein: CASSVRGGLFSEQYF. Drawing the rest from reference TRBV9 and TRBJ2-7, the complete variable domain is DSGVTQTPKHLITATGQRVTLRCSPRSGDLSVYWYQQSLDQGLQFLIQYYNGEERAKGNILERFSAQQFPDLHSELNLSSLELGDSALYFCASSVRGGLFSEQYFGPGTRLTVT.

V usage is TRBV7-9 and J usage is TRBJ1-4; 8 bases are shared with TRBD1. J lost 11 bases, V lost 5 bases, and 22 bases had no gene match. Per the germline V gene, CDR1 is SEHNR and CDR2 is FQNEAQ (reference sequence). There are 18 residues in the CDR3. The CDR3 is CASSATAGQATGEGKLFF. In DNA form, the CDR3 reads TGTGCCAGCAGCGCAACGGCGGGACAGGCAACCGGAGAGGGGAAACTGTTTTTT. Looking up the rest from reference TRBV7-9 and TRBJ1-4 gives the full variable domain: DTGVSQNPRHKITKRGQNVTFRCDPISEHNRLYWYRQTLGQGPEFLTYFQNEAQLEKSRLLSDRFSAERPKGSFSTLEIQRTEQGDSAMYLCASSATAGQATGEGKLFFGSGTQLSVL.

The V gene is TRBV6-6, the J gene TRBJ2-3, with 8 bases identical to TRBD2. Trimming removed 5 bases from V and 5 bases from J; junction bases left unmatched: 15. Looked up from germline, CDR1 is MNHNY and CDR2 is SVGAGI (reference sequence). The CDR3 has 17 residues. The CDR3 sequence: CASSPSGLAMSIDTQYF. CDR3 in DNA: TGTGCCAGCAGTCCTTCAGGACTAGCTATGTCCATAGATACGCAGTATTTT.

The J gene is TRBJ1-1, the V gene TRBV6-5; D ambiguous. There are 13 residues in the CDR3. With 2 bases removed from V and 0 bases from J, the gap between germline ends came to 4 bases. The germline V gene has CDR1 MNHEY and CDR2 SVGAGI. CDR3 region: CASSYTVNTEAFF. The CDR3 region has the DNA TGTGCCAGCAGTTACACGGTGAACACTGAAGCTTTCTTT.

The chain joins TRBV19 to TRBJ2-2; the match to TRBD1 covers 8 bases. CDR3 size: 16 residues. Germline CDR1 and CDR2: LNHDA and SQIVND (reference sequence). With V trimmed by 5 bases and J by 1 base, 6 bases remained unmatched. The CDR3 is CASSPWGTGNTGELFF. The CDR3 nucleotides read TGTGCCAGTAGTCCATGGGGGACAGGGAACACCGGGGAGCTGTTTTTT.

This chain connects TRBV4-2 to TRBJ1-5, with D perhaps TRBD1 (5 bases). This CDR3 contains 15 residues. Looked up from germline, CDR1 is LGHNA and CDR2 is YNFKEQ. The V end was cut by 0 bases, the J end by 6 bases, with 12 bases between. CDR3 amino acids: CASSQDPQGSQPQHF. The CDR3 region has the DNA TGTGCCAGCAGCCAAGATCCCCAGGGAAGTCAGCCCCAGCATTTT.

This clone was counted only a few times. The CDR3 protein is CASSFQSGNNQPQHF. The CDR3 bases are TGTGCCAGCAGCTTTCAATCGGGGAACAATCAGCCCCAGCATTTT. This chain joins TRBV5-5 and TRBJ1-5; D uncertain. This CDR3 spans 15 amino acids. Germline CDR1 and CDR2: SGHKS and YYEKEE (reference sequence). With 2 bases removed from V and 3 bases from J, the gap between germline ends came to 12 bases.

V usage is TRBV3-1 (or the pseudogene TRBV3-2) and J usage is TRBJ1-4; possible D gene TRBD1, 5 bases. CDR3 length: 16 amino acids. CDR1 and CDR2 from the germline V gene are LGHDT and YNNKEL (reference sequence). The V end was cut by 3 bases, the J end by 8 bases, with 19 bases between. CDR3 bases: TGTGCCAGCAGCCAGGCCGGGACCCAGGGAGGAGAAAAACTGTTTTTT. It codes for CASSQAGTQGGEKLFF.